The 5 T cell receptor beta chains presented below share a single source sample, sequenced in a study of shared clonotypes between healthy human individuals. Measured with immunoSEQ multiplex PCR; TCRdb has only the in-frame clones, and not every one. The table records some 1.5 million clones, around 98% of them present only once. Source material: naive CD4+ T cells sorted from blood. Sample subset: CD45RA+ positively selected. These TCRs come from a man younger than 40 in good health.

This chain uses TRBV28 with TRBJ2-1; TRBD2 aligns across 9 bases. V was pared by 7 bases and J by 5 bases, with 6 bases of the junction left unmatched. CDR1 is MDHEN, CDR2 SYDVKM, per germline. The CDR3 extends over 14 amino acids. CDR3: CASTQGLANNEQFF. The CDR3 DNA reads as TGTGCCAGCACCCAAGGACTAGCGAACAATGAGCAGTTCTTC.

Notes on this clone: Other DNA sequences within the sample encode an identical CDR3. The chain combines TRBV18 with TRBJ1-2, with 8 bases lining up with TRBD1. The trim removed 3 bases at V and 3 bases at J, leaving 0 bases unmatched. The CDR3 sequence is 13 residues long. CDR1 KGHSH and CDR2 LQKENI come from the germline V gene. The CDR3 reads CASSPTGDYGYTF. The CDR3 DNA is TGTGCCAGCTCACCGACAGGGGACTATGGCTACACCTTC.

Details on this clone: The germline gene is not matched at one end of the junction; a read error may be the cause. V gene TRBV27 combines with J gene TRBJ2-3; possibly TRBD2 for D (5 bases). Germline values: CDR1 MNHEY, CDR2 SMNVEV (reference sequence). CDR3 size: 13 residues. The CDR3 is CASSLFASMRVYF. CDR3 sequence (DNA): TGTGCCAGCAGTTTATTTGCAAGTATGAGGGTTTACTTT.

V usage is TRBV28 and J usage is TRBJ1-4; D perhaps matches TRBD1 (6 bases). This CDR3 spans 14 amino acids. V shed 5 bases and J shed 4 bases, with 11 bases lying between them. Germline values: CDR1 MDHEN, CDR2 SYDVKM. The CDR3 is CASSTGSFNEKLFF. CDR3 DNA: TGTGCCAGCAGTACAGGGTCCTTTAATGAAAAACTGTTTTTT.

V usage is TRBV30 and J usage is TRBJ2-1; the match to TRBD2 covers 7 bases. From germline, CDR1 is GTSNPN and CDR2 SVGIG (reference sequence). J lost 9 bases, V lost 0 bases, and 5 bases had no gene match. This CDR3 is built from 13 residues. In nucleotides, the CDR3 is TGTGCCTGGAGTGTATTGGGGGAGGGTGAGCAGTTCTTC. It yields the protein CAWSVLGEGEQFF.